This is a list of T cell receptor beta chains from one sample in a study of blood T cell repertoires in COVID-19. The table came from immunoSEQ multiplex PCR; TCRdb's copy has only in-frame clones and leaves some out. Of just under 250,000 clones in the sample, 85% to 90% were seen once. The sample consisted of PBMCs or T cells enriched from blood (not recorded which). Receptors were obtained from a woman between 25 and 40 years old who had recovered from COVID-19. Both conserved end residues are part of each CDR3.

v_gene: TRBV7-9; len: 16; j_gene: TRBJ1-1; CDR3aa: CASSLVVGGLNTEAFF
v_gene: TRBV7-9; len: 16; j_gene: TRBJ2-7; CDR3aa: CASSLGFRDTTYEQYF
v_gene: TRBV7-9; len: 14; j_gene: TRBJ2-1; CDR3aa: CASSARDSYNEQFF
v_gene: TRBV20-1; len: 14; j_gene: TRBJ2-3; CDR3aa: CSASWAGVSNTQYF
v_gene: TRBV5-6; len: 16; j_gene: TRBJ1-3; CDR3aa: CASSSGQGFSGNTIYF
v_gene: TRBV6-1; len: 16; j_gene: TRBJ1-6; CDR3aa: CASSKDRGWRNSPLHF
v_gene: TRBV18; len: 14; j_gene: TRBJ2-5; CDR3aa: CASSPTRGIETQYF
v_gene: TRBV5-6; len: 15; j_gene: TRBJ2-7; CDR3aa: CASSSPPGAPYEQYF
v_gene: TRBV10-2; len: 15; j_gene: TRBJ1-4; CDR3aa: CASRESGGRGEKLFF
v_gene: TRBV10-3; len: 15; j_gene: TRBJ2-1; CDR3aa: CAITPTLAGGNEQFF
v_gene: TRBV5-5; len: 15; j_gene: TRBJ1-5; CDR3aa: CASSPGQGKSAPQHF
v_gene: TRBV29-1; len: 15; j_gene: TRBJ2-2; CDR3aa: CSVTLSGTNTGELFF
v_gene: TRBV30; len: 14; j_gene: TRBJ1-2; CDR3aa: CAWSVIGTAYGYTF
v_gene: TRBV28; len: 15; j_gene: TRBJ1-5; CDR3aa: CASSLGYPSGQPQHF
v_gene: TRBV4-3; len: 15; j_gene: TRBJ1-2; CDR3aa: CASSQDLGTGYGYTF
v_gene: TRBV9; len: 15; j_gene: TRBJ2-2; CDR3aa: CASSPIPSGSGELFF
v_gene: TRBV7-2; len: 15; j_gene: TRBJ2-7; CDR3aa: CASSLSSGSMNEQYF
v_gene: TRBV7-2; len: 14; j_gene: TRBJ2-7; CDR3aa: CASSSGLGSYEQYF
v_gene: TRBV7-2; len: 13; j_gene: TRBJ2-1; CDR3aa: CASSNTVGQRSFF
v_gene: TRBV7-6; len: 16; j_gene: TRBJ2-1; CDR3aa: CASRPIPGGIYNEQFF